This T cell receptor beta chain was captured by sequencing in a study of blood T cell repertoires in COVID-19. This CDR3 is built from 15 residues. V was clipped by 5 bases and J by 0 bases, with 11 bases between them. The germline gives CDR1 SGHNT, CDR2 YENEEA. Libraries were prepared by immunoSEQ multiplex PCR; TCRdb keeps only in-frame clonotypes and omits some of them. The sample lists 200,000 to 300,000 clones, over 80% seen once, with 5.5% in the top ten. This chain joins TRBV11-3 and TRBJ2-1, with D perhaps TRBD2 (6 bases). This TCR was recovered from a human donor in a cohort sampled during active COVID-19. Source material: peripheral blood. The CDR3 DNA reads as TGTGCCAGCAGCCCCGCGGGAAGCTCCTACAATGAGCAGTTCTTC. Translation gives CASSPAGSSYNEQFF.